The rows below give T cell receptor beta chains drawn from one sample of a study of identical twins. TCRdb passed the 5' RACE reads through MiXCR, listing each CDR3 protein once. The table has more than 400,000 distinct CDR3 sequences, approximately 16% seen once; the top ten hold roughly 0.43%. This same sample was also part of a study on yellow fever vaccine responses in identical twins.

Specimen: CD4+ T cells sorted from blood. The receptor set was obtained from a young woman in good health. Each CDR3 is given with its conserved first and last residue. A D gene is named only where the DNA matches it firmly. Some rows have no size entry. The others give once, few or many, or a class for an expanded clone.

D | J | size | V | DNA | CDR3
TRBD2 | TRBJ2-3 | NA | TRBV7-9 | TGTGCCAGCAGCTTAGGCCTAGCGGGGCAGTATTTT | CASSLGLAGQYF
NA | TRBJ1-6 | few | TRBV6-1 | TGTGCCAGCAGTGAATGGGACGGTTCCCTCCACTTT | CASSEWDGSLHF
TRBD1 | TRBJ1-5 | NA | TRBV12-3/TRBV12-4 | TGTGCCAGCAGTTCAGGGGGAATGGGTCAGCCCCAGCATTTT | CASSSGGMGQPQHF
TRBD2 | TRBJ2-1 | NA | TRBV5-1 | TGCGCCAGCAGCCGTGATACGGGAGGGATCGGGAATGAGCAGTTCTTC | CASSRDTGGIGNEQFF
NA | TRBJ2-5 | NA | TRBV20-1 | TGCAGTGCTAGTTGGGAGACCCAGTACTTC | CSASWETQYF
NA | TRBJ2-1 | NA | TRBV28 | TGTGCCAGCCTAACCACGGCGGACTACAATGAGCAGTTCTTC | CASLTTADYNEQFF
NA | TRBJ2-2 | NA | TRBV25-1 | TGTGCCAGCTGCGGCGTCGAACGATCCGGGGAGCTGTTTTTT | CASCGVERSGELFF
NA | TRBJ1-1 | few | TRBV5-1 | TGCGCCAGCAGCCTTACTGACACGGGGCGGAGGGCTTTCTTT | CASSLTDTGRRAFF
NA | TRBJ1-2 | NA | TRBV20-1 | TGCAGTGCTAGCTCCGGGTATGGCTACACCTTC | CSASSGYGYTF
NA | TRBJ2-5 | NA | TRBV28 | TGTGCCAGCAGTTTAAGGAAAGGGAGGGAGACCCAGTACTTC | CASSLRKGRETQYF
NA | TRBJ1-1 | many | TRBV5-1 | TGCGCCAGCAGCCCCGGGGGGGCAGGGACTGAAGCTTTCTTT | CASSPGGAGTEAFF
NA | TRBJ1-3 | many | TRBV3-1 | TGTGCCAGCAGCCAAGATCTTCGGCCGACCATATATTTT | CASSQDLRPTIYF
NA | TRBJ2-1 | few | TRBV3-1 | TGTGCCAGCAGTCGAAGGGTTGATGAGCAGTTCTTC | CASSRRVDEQFF
NA | TRBJ1-2 | few | TRBV29-1 | TGCAGCGTTGAAGAGGTCGGGTTCAACTATGGCTACACCTTC | CSVEEVGFNYGYTF
NA | TRBJ2-1 | many | TRBV11-2 | TGTGCCAGCAGCATAAGAAATAATGAGCAGTTCTTC | CASSIRNNEQFF
NA | TRBJ1-2 | NA | TRBV19 | TGTGCCAGTAGTATCAGGACGGTATCCTATGGCTACACCTTC | CASSIRTVSYGYTF
TRBD1 | TRBJ2-7 | few | TRBV20-1 | TGCAGTGCTAGAGCCGGGACAGGGACCTACGAGCAGTACTTC | CSARAGTGTYEQYF
NA | TRBJ2-2 | NA | TRBV5-1 | TGCGCCAGCAGCTTTCCGACGCGGGAAATCGTCACCGGGGAGCTGTTTTTT | CASSFPTREIVTGELFF
NA | TRBJ2-1 | NA | TRBV5-5 | TGTGCCAGCAGCTTTCAGGCCCAGGGCAGGGTTAATGAGCAGTTCTTC | CASSFQAQGRVNEQFF
NA | TRBJ2-7 | many | TRBV20-1 | TGCAGTGCTAGAGACTCCGGGCGCACCTACGAGCAGTACTTC | CSARDSGRTYEQYF
NA | TRBJ2-5 | many | TRBV2 | TGTGCCAGCAGTATGACAGGTTTGCAAGAGACCCAGTACTTC | CASSMTGLQETQYF
TRBD2 | TRBJ2-7 | NA | TRBV10-2 | TGCGCCAGCAGGGAGGGACTAGCGGGAGTCTACGAGCAGTACTTC | CASREGLAGVYEQYF
NA | TRBJ2-1 | NA | TRBV5-6 | TGTGCCAGCAGCTTCTTTCACAGGCGTTCATTCAATGAGCAGTTCTTC | CASSFFHRRSFNEQFF
NA | TRBJ1-2 | few | TRBV29-1 | TGCAGCGTTGGGGACGTAAACTATGGCTACACCTTC | CSVGDVNYGYTF
NA | TRBJ2-2 | NA | TRBV27 | TGTGCCAGCAGTTTAAGTACGCCGGGGATTTGGACCGGGGAGCTGTTTTTT | CASSLSTPGIWTGELFF
NA | TRBJ1-2 | NA | TRBV28 | TGTGCCAGCAGGGGGGGTTCCAACTATGGCTACACCTTC | CASRGGSNYGYTF
TRBD1 | TRBJ1-4 | few | TRBV7-8 | TGTGCCAGCAGCACAGGGGGTAATGAAAAACTGTTTTTT | CASSTGGNEKLFF
NA | TRBJ1-1 | NA | TRBV4-1 | TGCGCCAGCAGCGGGGGGTACAGGGTGGCTGAAGCTTTCTTT | CASSGGYRVAEAFF
TRBD1 | TRBJ2-3 | NA | TRBV7-8 | TGTGCCAGCAGCTTACCGTGGACAGGGGGCCGCACAGATACGCAGTATTTT | CASSLPWTGGRTDTQYF
TRBD1 | TRBJ2-2 | few | TRBV29-1 | TGCAGCGCCGACAGGGCCACCGGGGAGCTGTTTTTT | CSADRATGELFF
TRBD1 | TRBJ2-1 | few | TRBV12-3/TRBV12-4 | TGTGCCAGCAGTCCCCATCCCGGGACAGGGATGAACAATGAGCAGTTCTTC | CASSPHPGTGMNNEQFF
NA | TRBJ1-5 | many | TRBV15 | TGTGCCACCAGCAGGACAGCGAGCAATCAGCCCCAGCATTTT | CATSRTASNQPQHF
TRBD2 | TRBJ2-2 | NA | TRBV5-1 | TGCGCCAGCACTCGGGAACTAGCGAGTACCGGGGAGCTGTTTTTT | CASTRELASTGELFF
TRBD2 | TRBJ2-5 | few | TRBV28 | TGTGCCAGCATTGGGGAGCGGGGGGATGGGAAAGGAGAGACCCAGTACTTC | CASIGERGDGKGETQYF
NA | TRBJ2-7 | NA | TRBV12-5 | TGTGCTAGTGGTTTGGTACCCACGGTACGGACTTCCTACGAGCAGTACTTC | CASGLVPTVRTSYEQYF
NA | TRBJ2-1 | NA | TRBV5-6 | TGTGCCAGCAGCTTGAGGGAAGAGCAGTTCTTC | CASSLREEQFF
NA | TRBJ1-5 | NA | TRBV20-1 | TGCAGTGCTAGTTACAGGGCCAATCAGCCCCAGCATTTT | CSASYRANQPQHF
NA | TRBJ2-2 | NA | TRBV3-1 | TGTGCCAGCAGCCAAGGGCGGACGAACACCGGGGAGCTGTTTTTT | CASSQGRTNTGELFF
TRBD2 | TRBJ2-1 | NA | TRBV27 | TGTGCCAGCAGTACCCTCAACAGACTAGCGGGGGGCAATGAGCAGTTCTTC | CASSTLNRLAGGNEQFF
TRBD1 | TRBJ1-1 | few | TRBV15 | TGTGCCACCAGCAGAGCAGGGGGCGGATCGGCTGAAGCTTTCTTT | CATSRAGGGSAEAFF
NA | TRBJ2-3 | NA | TRBV6-5 | TGTGCCAGCAGTTACGGGGACATTACAGATACGCAGTATTTT | CASSYGDITDTQYF
TRBD1 | TRBJ2-5 | few | TRBV20-1 | TGCAGTCGGACAGGGGGAGTGGAGACCCAGTACTTC | CSRTGGVETQYF
TRBD2 | TRBJ2-1 | many | TRBV5-6 | TGTGCCAGCAGCCCCCCCGGGACTAGGACCTACAATGAGCAGTTCTTC | CASSPPGTRTYNEQFF
TRBD1 | TRBJ2-4 | NA | TRBV12-3/TRBV12-4 | TGTGCCAGCAGTTTGGGGGACAGGACTCTAGCCAAAAACATTCAGTACTTC | CASSLGDRTLAKNIQYF
NA | TRBJ1-5 | many | TRBV12-3/TRBV12-4 | TGTGCCAGCACTCCGGACAGTTATAGCAATCAGCCCCAGCATTTT | CASTPDSYSNQPQHF
NA | TRBJ2-1 | NA | TRBV2 | TGTGCCAGCAGTGAAGTAGGCTACAGGGCCGCATACAATGAGCAGTTCTTC | CASSEVGYRAAYNEQFF
TRBD1 | TRBJ2-6 | NA | TRBV11-2 | TGTGCCAGCAGCGCCGGGACAGGGGGTAGCTCTGGGGCCAACGTCCTGACTTTC | CASSAGTGGSSGANVLTF
NA | TRBJ2-1 | NA | TRBV12-3/TRBV12-4 | TGTGCCAGCAGCCACGATCCCGACGAGCAGTTCTTC | CASSHDPDEQFF
NA | TRBJ2-1 | many | TRBV6-1 | TGTGCCAGCAGTCGCCTACTTTACAGCGGAAGTTACAATGAGCAGTTCTTC | CASSRLLYSGSYNEQFF